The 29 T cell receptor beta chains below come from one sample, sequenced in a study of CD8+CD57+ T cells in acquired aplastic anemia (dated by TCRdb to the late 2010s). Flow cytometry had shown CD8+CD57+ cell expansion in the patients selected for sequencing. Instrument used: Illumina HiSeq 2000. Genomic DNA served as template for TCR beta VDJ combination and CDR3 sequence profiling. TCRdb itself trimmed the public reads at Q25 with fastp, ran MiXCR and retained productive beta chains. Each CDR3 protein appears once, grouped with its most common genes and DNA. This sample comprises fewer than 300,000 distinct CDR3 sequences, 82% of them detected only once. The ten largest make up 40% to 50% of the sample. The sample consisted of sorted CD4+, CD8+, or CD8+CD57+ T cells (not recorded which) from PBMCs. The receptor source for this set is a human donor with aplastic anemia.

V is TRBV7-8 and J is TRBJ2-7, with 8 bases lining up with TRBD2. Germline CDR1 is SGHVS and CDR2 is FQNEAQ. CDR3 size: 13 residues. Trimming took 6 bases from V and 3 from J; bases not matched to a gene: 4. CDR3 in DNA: TGTGCCAGCAGTCAAACTAGCGGCTACGAGCAGTACTTC. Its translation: CASSQTSGYEQYF.

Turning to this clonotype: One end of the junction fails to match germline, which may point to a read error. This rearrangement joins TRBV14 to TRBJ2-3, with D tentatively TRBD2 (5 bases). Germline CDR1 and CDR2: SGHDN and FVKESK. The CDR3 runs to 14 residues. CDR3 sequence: CASSLRGKLTMANF. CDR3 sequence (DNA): TGTGCCAGCAGCCTTCGGGGTAAGCTAACTATGGCTAATTTT.

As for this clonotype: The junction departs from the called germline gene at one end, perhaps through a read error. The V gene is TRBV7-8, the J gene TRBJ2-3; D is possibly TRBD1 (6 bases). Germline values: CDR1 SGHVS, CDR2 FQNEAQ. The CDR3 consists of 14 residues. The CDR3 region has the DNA TGTGCCAGCAGCTTAGATCCAGACGGGACAACCCTTTCCTTT. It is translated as CASSLDPDGTTLSF. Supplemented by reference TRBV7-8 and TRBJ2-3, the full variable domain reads GAGVSQSPRYKVAKRGQDVALRCDPISGHVSLFWYQQALGQGPEFLTYFQNEAQLDKSGLPSDRFFAERPEGSVSTLKIQRTQQEDSAVYLCASSLDPDGTTLSFGPGTRLTVL.

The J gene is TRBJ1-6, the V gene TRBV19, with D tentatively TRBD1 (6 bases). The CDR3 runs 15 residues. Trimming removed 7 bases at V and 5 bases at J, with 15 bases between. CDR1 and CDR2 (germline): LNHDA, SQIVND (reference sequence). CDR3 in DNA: TGTGCCAGTACTCGACAGGTTGGAAATAATTCACCCCTCCACTTT. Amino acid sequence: CASTRQVGNNSPLHF.

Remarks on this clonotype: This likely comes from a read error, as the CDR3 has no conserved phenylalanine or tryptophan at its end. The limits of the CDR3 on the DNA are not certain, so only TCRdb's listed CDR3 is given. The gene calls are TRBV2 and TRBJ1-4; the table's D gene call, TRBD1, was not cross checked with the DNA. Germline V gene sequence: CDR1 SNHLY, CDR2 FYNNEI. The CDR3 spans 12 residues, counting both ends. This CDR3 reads CASSTGGGPQFY.

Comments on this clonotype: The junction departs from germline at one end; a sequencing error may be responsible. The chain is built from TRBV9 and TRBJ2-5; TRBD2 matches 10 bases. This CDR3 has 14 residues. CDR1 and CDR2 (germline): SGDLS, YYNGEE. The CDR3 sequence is CASSRGLADTATRF. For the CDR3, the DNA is TGTGCCAGCAGCAGAGGACTAGCGGACACAGCTACGCGCTTC.

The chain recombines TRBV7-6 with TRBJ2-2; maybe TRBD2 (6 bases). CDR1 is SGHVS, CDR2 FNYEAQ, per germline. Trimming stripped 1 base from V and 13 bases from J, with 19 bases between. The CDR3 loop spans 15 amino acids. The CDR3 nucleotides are TGTGCCAGCAGCTTAGGACCAGCGGGCGCCGCGGGGCTGTTTTTT. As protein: CASSLGPAGAAGLFF. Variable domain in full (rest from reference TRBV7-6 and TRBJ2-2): GAGVSQSPRYKVTKRGQDVALRCDPISGHVSLYWYRQALGQGPEFLTYFNYEAQQDKSGLPNDRFSAERPEGSISTLTIQRTEQRDSAMYRCASSLGPAGAAGLFFGEGSRLTVL.

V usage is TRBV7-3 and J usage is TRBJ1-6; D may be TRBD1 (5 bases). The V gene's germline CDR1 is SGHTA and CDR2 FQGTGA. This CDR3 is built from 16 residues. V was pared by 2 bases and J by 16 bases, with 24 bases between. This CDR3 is CASSLGKRGYNNQLHF. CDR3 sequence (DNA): TGTGCCAGCAGCTTAGGGAAGCGGGGGTACAACAATCAGCTCCACTTT.

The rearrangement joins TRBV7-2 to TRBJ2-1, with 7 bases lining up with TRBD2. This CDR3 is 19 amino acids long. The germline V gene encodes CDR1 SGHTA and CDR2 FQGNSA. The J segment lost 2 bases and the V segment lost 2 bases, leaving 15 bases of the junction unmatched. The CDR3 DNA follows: TGTGCCAGCAGCTTATACACCGGTATAGCTAGCGGAGCCTACAATGAGCAGTTCTTC. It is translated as CASSLYTGIASGAYNEQFF.

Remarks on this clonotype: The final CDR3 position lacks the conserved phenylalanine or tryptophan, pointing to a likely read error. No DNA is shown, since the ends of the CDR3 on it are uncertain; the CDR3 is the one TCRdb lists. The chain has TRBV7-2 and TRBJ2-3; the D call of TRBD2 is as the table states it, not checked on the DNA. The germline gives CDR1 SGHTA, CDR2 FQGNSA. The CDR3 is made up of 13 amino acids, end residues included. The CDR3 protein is CASSFGGSYGPNV.

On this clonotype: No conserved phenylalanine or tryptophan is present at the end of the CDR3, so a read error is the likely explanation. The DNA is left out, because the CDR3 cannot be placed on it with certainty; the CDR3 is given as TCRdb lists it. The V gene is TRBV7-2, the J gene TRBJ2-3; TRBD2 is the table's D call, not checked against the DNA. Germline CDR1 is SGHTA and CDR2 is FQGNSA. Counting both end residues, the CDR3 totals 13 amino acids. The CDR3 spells CASGDGGTAEHDY.

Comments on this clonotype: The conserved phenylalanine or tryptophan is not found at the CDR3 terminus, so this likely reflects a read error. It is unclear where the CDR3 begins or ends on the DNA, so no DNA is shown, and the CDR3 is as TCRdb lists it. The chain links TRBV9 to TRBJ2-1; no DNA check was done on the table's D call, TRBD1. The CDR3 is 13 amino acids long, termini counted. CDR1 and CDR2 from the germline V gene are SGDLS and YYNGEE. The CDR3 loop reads CSSSRGDRQGENI.

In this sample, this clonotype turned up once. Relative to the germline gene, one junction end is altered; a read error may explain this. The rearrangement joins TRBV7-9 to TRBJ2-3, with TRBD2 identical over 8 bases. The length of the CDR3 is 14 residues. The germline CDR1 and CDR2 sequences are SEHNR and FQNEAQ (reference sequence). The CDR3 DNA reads TGTGCCAGCAGCTTAGCTAGCGGGACCTACAATGAGCAGTTT. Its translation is CASSLASGTYNEQF.

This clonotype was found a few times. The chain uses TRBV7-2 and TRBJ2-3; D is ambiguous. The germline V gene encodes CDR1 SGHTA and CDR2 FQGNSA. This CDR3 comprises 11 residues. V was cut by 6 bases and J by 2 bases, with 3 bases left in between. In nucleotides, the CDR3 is TGTGCCAGCAGTAACACAGATACGCAGTATTTT. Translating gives CASSNTDTQYF.

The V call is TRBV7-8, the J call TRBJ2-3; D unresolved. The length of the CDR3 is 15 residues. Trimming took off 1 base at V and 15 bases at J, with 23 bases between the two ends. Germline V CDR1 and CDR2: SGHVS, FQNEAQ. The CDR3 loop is CASSLGVTGTHMHYF. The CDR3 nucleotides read TGTGCCAGCAGCTTAGGGGTTACGGGCACACATATGCACTATTTT.

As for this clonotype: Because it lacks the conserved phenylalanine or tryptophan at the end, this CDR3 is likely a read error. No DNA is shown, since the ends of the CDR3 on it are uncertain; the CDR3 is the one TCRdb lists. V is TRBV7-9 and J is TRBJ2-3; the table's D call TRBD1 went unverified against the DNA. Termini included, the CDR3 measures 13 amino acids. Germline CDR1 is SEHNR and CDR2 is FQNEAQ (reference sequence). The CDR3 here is CANEEGGYDTPYY.

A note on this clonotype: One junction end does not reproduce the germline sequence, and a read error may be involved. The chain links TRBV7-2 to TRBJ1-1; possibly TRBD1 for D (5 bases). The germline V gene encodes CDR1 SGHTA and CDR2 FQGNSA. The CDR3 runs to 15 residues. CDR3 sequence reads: CASSLDVTADTEAFF. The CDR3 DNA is TGTGCCAGCAGCTTAGATGTGACAGCGGATACTGAGGCTTTCTTT.

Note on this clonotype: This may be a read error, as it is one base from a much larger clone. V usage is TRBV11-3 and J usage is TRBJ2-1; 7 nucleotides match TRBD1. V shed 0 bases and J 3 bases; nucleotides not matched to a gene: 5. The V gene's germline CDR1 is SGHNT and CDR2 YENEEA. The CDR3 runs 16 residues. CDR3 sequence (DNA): TGTGCCAGCAGCTTAGAGCTGACAGGGTACTACAATGAGCAGTTCTTC. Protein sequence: CASSLELTGYYNEQFF.

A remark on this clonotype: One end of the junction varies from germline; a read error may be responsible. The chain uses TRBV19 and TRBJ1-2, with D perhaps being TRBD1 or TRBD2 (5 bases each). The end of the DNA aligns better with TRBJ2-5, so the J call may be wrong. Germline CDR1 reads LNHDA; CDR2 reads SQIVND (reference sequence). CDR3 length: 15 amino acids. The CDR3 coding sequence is TGTGCCAGCAGTACGCCGAAAGGGACGACCTACGGCCAGTACTTC. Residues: CASSTPKGTTYGQYF.

The CDR3, as DNA: TGCAGTGCTCCCGACAGGCGAAACTATGGCTACACCTTC. Translated, it gives CSAPDRRNYGYTF. The chain links TRBV20-1 to TRBJ1-2; perhaps TRBD1 as D (6 bases). The germline V gene has CDR1 DFQATT and CDR2 SNEGSKA (reference sequence). The CDR3 length is 13 residues. Trimming cost V 5 bases and J 2 bases, with 12 bases left between them.

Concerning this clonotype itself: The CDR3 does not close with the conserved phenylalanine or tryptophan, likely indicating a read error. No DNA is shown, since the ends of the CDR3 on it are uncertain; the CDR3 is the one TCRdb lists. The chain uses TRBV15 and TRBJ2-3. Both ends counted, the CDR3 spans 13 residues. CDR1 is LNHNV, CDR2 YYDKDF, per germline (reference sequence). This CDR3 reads CATSRGGEQEKYY.

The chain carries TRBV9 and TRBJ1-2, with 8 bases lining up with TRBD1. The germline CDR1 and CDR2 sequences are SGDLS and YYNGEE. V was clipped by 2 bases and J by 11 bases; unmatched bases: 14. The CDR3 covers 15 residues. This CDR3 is CASSVTGVTGELYTF. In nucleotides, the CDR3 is TGTGCCAGCAGCGTGACAGGGGTAACCGGGGAGCTGTACACCTTC.

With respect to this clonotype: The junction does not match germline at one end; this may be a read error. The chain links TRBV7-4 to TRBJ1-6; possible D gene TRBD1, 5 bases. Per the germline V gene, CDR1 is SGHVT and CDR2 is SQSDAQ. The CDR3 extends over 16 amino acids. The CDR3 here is CASSVDSAPYNSTLHF. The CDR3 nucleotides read TGTGCCAGCAGCGTAGACAGCGCCCCCTATAATTCAACCCTCCACTTT.

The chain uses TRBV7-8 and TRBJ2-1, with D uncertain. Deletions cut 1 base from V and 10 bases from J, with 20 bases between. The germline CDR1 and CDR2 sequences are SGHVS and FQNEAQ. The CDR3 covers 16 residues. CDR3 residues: CASSLERGADTQEQFF. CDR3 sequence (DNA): TGTGCCAGCAGCTTAGAGAGAGGTGCCGATACGCAGGAGCAGTTCTTC.

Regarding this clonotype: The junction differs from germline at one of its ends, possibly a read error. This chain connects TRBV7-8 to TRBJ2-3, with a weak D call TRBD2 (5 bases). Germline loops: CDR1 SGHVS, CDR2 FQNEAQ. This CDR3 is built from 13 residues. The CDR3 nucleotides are TGTGCCAGCAGCTTAGCGGGAGCAGCCGATACGCATTTT. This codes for CASSLAGAADTHF.

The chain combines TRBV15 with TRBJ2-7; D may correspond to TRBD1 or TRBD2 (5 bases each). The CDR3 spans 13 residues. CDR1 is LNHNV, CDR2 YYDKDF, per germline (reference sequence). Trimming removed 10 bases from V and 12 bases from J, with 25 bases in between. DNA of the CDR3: TGTGCCAGCGCCGGGGCCAGCATCCACGAGACGTACTTC. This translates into CASAGASIHETYF.

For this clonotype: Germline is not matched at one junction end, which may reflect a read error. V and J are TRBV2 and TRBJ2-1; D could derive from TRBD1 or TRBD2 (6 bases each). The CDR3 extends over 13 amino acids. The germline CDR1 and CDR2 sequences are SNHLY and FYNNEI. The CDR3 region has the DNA TGTGCCAGCGGGGACGGGGGCATCGATACGCGGTTTTTT. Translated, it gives CASGDGGIDTRFF.

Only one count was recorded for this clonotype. CDR3 bases: TGTGCCAGCAGTCCACTAGCGGGGTTCAACGAGCAGTACGTC. It codes for CASSPLAGFNEQYV. The J gene is TRBJ2-7, the V gene TRBV12-3 or TRBV12-4, with TRBD2 matching 10 bases. This CDR3 spans 14 amino acids. With V trimmed by 5 bases and J by 5 bases, 6 bases remained unmatched.

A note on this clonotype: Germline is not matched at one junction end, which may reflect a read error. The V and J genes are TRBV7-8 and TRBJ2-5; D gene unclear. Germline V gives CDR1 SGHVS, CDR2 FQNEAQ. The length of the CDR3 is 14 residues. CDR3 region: CATSRSSDQETQYF. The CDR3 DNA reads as TGTGCCACCAGCAGGAGTTCAGACCAAGAGACCCAGTACTTC.